The rows below give T cell receptor beta chains drawn from one sample of a study of blood T cell repertoires in COVID-19. TCRdb's table, derived via immunoSEQ multiplex PCR, lists solely in-frame clones and lacks some. The sample has under 250,000 clones; approximately 90% are singletons. Sequencing used PBMCs or T cells enriched from blood (not recorded which). The source of these receptors is a woman aged 25 to 45 with acute COVID-19. The CDR3 runs from the conserved cysteine through the conserved F or W. Fields, in order: V gene, J gene, CDR3 protein.

>TRBV5-6|TRBJ2-7
CASSLGGREQYF
>TRBV12-3/TRBV12-4|TRBJ2-7
CASSYIPGEQYF
>TRBV14|TRBJ1-3
CASTPFLGGSGNTIYF
>TRBV9|TRBJ2-2
CASSVGIGTGGATGELFF
>TRBV3-1/TRBV3-2|TRBJ2-3
CASSRGGTDTQYF
>TRBV28|TRBJ1-2
CASNPLIGDYGYTF
>TRBV4-3|TRBJ2-5
CASSHQRQGKATQYF
>TRBV7-2|TRBJ2-1
CASSWSSGTGGRDEQFF
>TRBV3-1/TRBV3-2|TRBJ2-5
CASSQTSGKETQYF
>TRBV29-1|TRBJ2-7
CSAKGQDISYEQYF
>TRBV19|TRBJ1-2
CASSIAHLADYGYTF
>TRBV27|TRBJ1-1
CASSFSSGTEAFF
>TRBV19|TRBJ1-2
CASRPGGSFGYTF
>TRBV5-1|TRBJ1-5
CASSLDREGQPQHF
>TRBV19|TRBJ2-1
CASSMSGLYNEQFF
>TRBV3-1/TRBV3-2|TRBJ2-7
CASSQPPYEQYF
>TRBV7-9|TRBJ2-5
CAGRREGQTRETQYF
>TRBV5-1|TRBJ1-1
CASSLTVEAFF
>TRBV19|TRBJ1-1
CASSLRTGAGTEAFF
>TRBV15|TRBJ1-1
CATSRVGGGTEAFF
>TRBV24-1|TRBJ2-5
CATSDPSGGAETQYF
>TRBV7-9|TRBJ2-7
CATGDSYEQYF
>TRBV4-3|TRBJ2-7
CASSQDRGLLSYEQYF
>TRBV7-2|TRBJ2-7
CASSQGTFSYEQYF
>TRBV4-1|TRBJ1-2
CASSQGPGQGAGGYTF
>TRBV29-1|TRBJ1-2
CSAHLLQAGGWGNGYTF
>TRBV29-1|TRBJ1-2
CSVGMTGYYTF
>TRBV27|TRBJ2-1
CASLQAGTSGAYNEQFF
>TRBV10-2|TRBJ1-2
CASSVGQGSYGYTF
>TRBV5-5|TRBJ1-1
CASSSSPVTRDTEAFF
>TRBV4-3|TRBJ2-2
CASSQAPTTNTGELFF
>TRBV4-1|TRBJ1-5
CASSQEAARGNQPQHF
>TRBV5-1|TRBJ2-5
CASRPPGGQETQYF
>TRBV30|TRBJ1-2
CAWSVWGLQGNYGYTF
>TRBV9|TRBJ1-4
CASSVTGSSEKLFF
>TRBV10-1|TRBJ2-2
CASTPGTGGYTGELFF
>TRBV4-3|TRBJ1-3
CASSQAYRVGNTIYF
>TRBV5-1|TRBJ2-3
CASSPGAVLGDRTDTQYF
>TRBV20-1|TRBJ2-1
CSAVMQEQFF
>TRBV7-2|TRBJ1-6
CASSLAKASERALHF
>TRBV18|TRBJ1-1
CASSSGSTEAFF
>TRBV27|TRBJ2-3
CASSFLAADTQYF
>TRBV3-1/TRBV3-2|TRBJ2-2
CATGLAGGDTGELFF
>TRBV5-8|TRBJ1-2
CASSHDRRLSYGYTF
>TRBV6-5|TRBJ2-1
CASTQTSGSNEQFF
>TRBV6-5|TRBJ1-1
CASSYGTGGPRAFF
>TRBV15|TRBJ1-2
CATSRDGTGYGYTF
>TRBV12-3/TRBV12-4|TRBJ1-4
CASTQTGNEKLFF
>TRBV7-9|TRBJ1-1
CASSHSRGGVEAFF
>TRBV6-2/TRBV6-3|TRBJ1-5
CASSYDRGRQPQHF
>TRBV18|TRBJ1-1
CASSPRQETDTEAFF
>TRBV11-2|TRBJ1-3
CASSRRGNTIYF
>TRBV7-8|TRBJ2-3
CASSLELRSTDTQYF
>TRBV6-5|TRBJ1-1
CASSTNWDTEAFF
>TRBV5-1|TRBJ2-7
CASSLARGEHEQYF